Below are 21 T cell receptor beta chains sequenced from a single sample in a study of cytomegalovirus exposure and HLA in healthy donors. Researchers ran the PCR with 60 Vbeta and 13 Jbeta primers. Measured with immunoSEQ multiplex PCR; TCRdb has only the in-frame clones, and not every one. The profile shows 75,000 to 100,000 clones, approximately 74% of them singletons. The sample taken for sequencing was PBMCs. The receptor source for this set is a female donor in good health and CMV-seropositive.

The rearrangement uses TRBV9 and TRBJ1-1, with D unresolved. Looked up from germline, CDR1 is SGDLS and CDR2 is YYNGEE. Trimming stripped 4 bases from V and 1 base from J, with 11 bases between. The CDR3 is 14 residues long. The CDR3: CASSLIPGNTEAFF. In DNA, the CDR3 is TGTGCCAGCAGCCTGATCCCCGGGAACACTGAAGCTTTCTTT.

The chain couples TRBV30 to TRBJ1-2; 11 nucleotides agree with TRBD1. Looked up from germline, CDR1 is GTSNPN and CDR2 is SVGIG (reference sequence). This CDR3 comprises 14 residues. J lost 8 bases, V lost 0 bases, and 5 bases had no gene match. Written as DNA, the CDR3 is TGTGCCTGGAGTGTGGACAGGGGGCGTACAGGCTACACCTTC. This codes for CAWSVDRGRTGYTF.

The count of this clone is one. This chain connects TRBV25-1 to TRBJ2-7; D might be TRBD1 (5 bases). The CDR3 is made up of 15 amino acids. Germline lookup yields CDR1 MGHDK and CDR2 SYGVNS. Trimming left V 10 bases short and J 1 base short, with 20 bases between. CDR3 bases: TGTGCCACCGCCCTTTTGCAGGGCGAGTCCTACGAGCAGTACTTC. Its protein product is CATALLQGESYEQYF.

V is TRBV4-2 and J is TRBJ2-2; 7 nucleotides align to TRBD1. Unmatched junction bases numbered 9, after V lost 0 bases and J lost 5 bases. This CDR3 contains 17 residues. The V gene's germline CDR1 is LGHNA and CDR2 YNFKEQ. CDR3 sequence (DNA): TGTGCCAGCAGCCAAGATCAGAGGCAGGGGGAAACCGGGGAGCTGTTTTTT. As protein: CASSQDQRQGETGELFF.

About this clone: Its ends do not fully match the called genes, so a read error is possible. The chain recombines TRBV4-2 with TRBJ1-4, with D possibly TRBD1 on 5 matching bases. This CDR3 region has 16 residues. Germline loops: CDR1 LGHNA, CDR2 YNFKEQ. The CDR3: CASSQDKAGTSEKLFF. Written as DNA, the CDR3 is TGTGCCAGCAGCCAAGATAAGGCAGGGACTAGTGAAAAACTGTTTTTT.

J is TRBJ2-2 and V is TRBV25-1; TRBD2 matches 12 bases. CDR1 and CDR2 (germline): MGHDK, SYGVNS. The length of the CDR3 is 14 residues. The trim removed 8 bases at V and 7 bases at J, leaving 5 bases unmatched. DNA of the CDR3: TGTGCCAGCCGACTAGCGGGAGTAGTCGGGGAGCTGTTTTTT. Amino acid sequence: CASRLAGVVGELFF.

This clone came up once. The DNA for the CDR3 is TGTGCCAGCAGCTTGACCGGGACAGGCGAAGCTTTCTTT. Its translation: CASSLTGTGEAFF. The chain carries TRBV7-3 and TRBJ1-1; 8 nucleotides align to TRBD1. V lost 3 bases and J lost 8; bases outside the gene matches: 5. The germline gives CDR1 SGHTA, CDR2 FQGTGA. This CDR3 spans 13 amino acids.

The chain couples TRBV29-1 to TRBJ1-1; TRBD1 might be the D (5 bases). The V end was cut by 4 bases, the J end by 11 bases, with 17 bases between. CDR1 is SQVTM and CDR2 is ANQGSEA in the germline V gene. The CDR3 is 12 residues long. The chain's CDR3 is CSVGDGGVAAFF. CDR3 DNA sequence: TGCAGCGTTGGTGATGGGGGGGTCGCGGCTTTCTTT.

This clone has more than one count but fewer than ten. This chain links TRBV5-4 with TRBJ1-5, with D possibly matching TRBD1 (5 bases). CDR1 and CDR2 from the germline V gene are SGHNT and YYREEE (reference sequence). This CDR3 is 16 amino acids long. V lost 2 bases and J lost 6, with 18 bases in between. CDR3 DNA sequence: TGTGCCAGCAGCTTTCCCCGGGGGGAGGGTAGTCAGCCCCAGCATTTT. This encodes CASSFPRGEGSQPQHF.

This clone showed up just once. V gene TRBV7-9 combines with J gene TRBJ1-1; D not certain. The length of the CDR3 is 16 residues. The ends were cut back, 0 bases at V and 3 bases at J, with 14 bases in the middle. The germline V gene encodes CDR1 SEHNR and CDR2 FQNEAQ (reference sequence). CDR3 sequence reads: CASSLAGRGADTEAFF. The CDR3, as DNA: TGTGCCAGCAGCTTAGCTGGTCGGGGAGCGGACACTGAAGCTTTCTTT. Supplemented by reference TRBV7-9 and TRBJ1-1, the full variable domain reads DTGVSQNPRHKITKRGQNVTFRCDPISEHNRLYWYRQTLGQGPEFLTYFQNEAQLEKSRLLSDRFSAERPKGSFSTLEIQRTEQGDSAMYLCASSLAGRGADTEAFFGQGTRLTVV.

J is TRBJ1-4 and V is TRBV30; 8 nucleotides align to TRBD1. CDR3 length equals 14 residues. Germline V gene sequence: CDR1 GTSNPN, CDR2 SVGIG (reference sequence). With 3 bases clipped from V and 8 bases from J, the junction kept 8 bases outside the gene matches. This CDR3 reads CAWSATGGVEKLFF. The CDR3 DNA is TGTGCCTGGAGCGCAACAGGGGGGGTGGAAAAACTGTTTTTT.

The gene calls are TRBV30 and TRBJ1-5; TRBD1 agrees at 7 bases. CDR1 is GTSNPN, CDR2 SVGIG, per germline (reference sequence). The ends lost 3 bases at V and 5 bases at J; junction bases unmatched: 10. CDR3 length: 15 amino acids. The CDR3 DNA reads as TGTGCCTGGAGCGTTGGGACAGTGCCCGATCAGCCCCAGCATTTT. Its protein is CAWSVGTVPDQPQHF.

This chain connects TRBV2 to TRBJ2-1; 8 positions match TRBD2. V was clipped by 6 bases and J by 9 bases; unmatched bases: 13. This CDR3 contains 15 residues. Germline CDR1 is SNHLY and CDR2 is FYNNEI. The DNA for the CDR3 is TGTGCCAGCAGCCCGAGAAGCGGGAGTGTGACTGAGCAGTTCTTC. The encoded protein is CASSPRSGSVTEQFF.

The V call is TRBV4-1, the J call TRBJ1-2; 8 nucleotides line up with TRBD1. V was pared by 3 bases and J by 2 bases, with 8 bases of the junction left unmatched. Germline V gene sequence: CDR1 MGHRA, CDR2 YSYEKL. The CDR3 has 16 residues. CDR3 loop: CASSQSHRGLNYGYTF. DNA for the CDR3: TGCGCCAGCAGCCAGAGCCACAGGGGGTTGAACTATGGCTACACCTTC.

Only one count was recorded for this clone. The chain couples TRBV7-9 to TRBJ2-3; no clear D gene. The V end was cut by 5 bases, the J end by 6 bases, with 9 bases between. The CDR3 covers 12 residues. The V gene's germline CDR1 is SEHNR and CDR2 FQNEAQ (reference sequence). The CDR3 DNA follows: TGTGCCAGCAGCCCATCCCAGGATACGCAGTATTTT. The encoded protein is CASSPSQDTQYF.

V gene TRBV7-2 combines with J gene TRBJ1-1; D might be TRBD1 (6 bases). Germline V lookup: CDR1 SGHTA, CDR2 FQGNSA. Deletions cut 4 bases from V and 4 bases from J, with 10 bases between. The CDR3 spans 13 residues. Here the CDR3 reads CASSSGQLTEAFF. CDR3 DNA sequence: TGTGCCAGCAGCTCCGGACAGCTCACTGAAGCTTTCTTT.

The chain carries TRBV29-1 and TRBJ2-1, with D possibly being TRBD1 (5 bases). The V gene's germline CDR1 is SQVTM and CDR2 ANQGSEA. Trimming took off 7 bases at V and 7 bases at J, with 17 bases between the two ends. The CDR3 is made up of 13 amino acids. Here the CDR3 reads CSGTQDNRNEQFF. The CDR3 DNA follows: TGCAGCGGTACCCAGGACAACCGGAATGAGCAGTTCTTC.

The rearrangement joins TRBV19 to TRBJ2-3; D is perhaps TRBD1 (5 bases). The CDR3 runs 13 residues. Germline V lookup: CDR1 LNHDA, CDR2 SQIVND (reference sequence). The germline V and J ends were trimmed by 7 bases and 2 bases, with 10 bases remaining between them. In nucleotides, the CDR3 is TGTGCCAGTAATCAGGGCACCACAGATACGCAGTATTTT. As protein: CASNQGTTDTQYF.

The V gene is TRBV11-3, the J gene TRBJ2-3; 7 bases are shared with TRBD2. Germline CDR1 SGHNT, CDR2 YENEEA. CDR3 size: 15 residues. After removal of 3 bases from V and 6 bases from J, the junction contained 9 bases not matched to a gene. In DNA form, the CDR3 reads TGTGCCAGCAGCTTGGGGGGGGGAGAGGTCGATACGCAGTATTTT. Translating it yields CASSLGGGEVDTQYF.

The chain couples TRBV28 to TRBJ2-1; 9 positions match TRBD1. J gave up 4 bases and V 6 bases, and 7 bases lay outside the gene matches. The CDR3 extends over 15 amino acids. Germline V CDR1 and CDR2: MDHEN, SYDVKM. The CDR3 loop is CASRYRGPLYNEQFF. The CDR3 nucleotides are TGTGCCAGCAGATACAGGGGGCCACTTTACAATGAGCAGTTCTTC.

This chain uses TRBV28 with TRBJ1-4; D ambiguous. Germline V gives CDR1 MDHEN, CDR2 SYDVKM. This CDR3 comprises 15 residues. With 8 bases removed from V and 7 bases from J, the gap between germline ends came to 20 bases. CDR3 sequence (DNA): TGTGCCAGCGCTCCCCCCCACGGGTCCGGTGAAAAACTGTTTTTT. Translation gives CASAPPHGSGEKLFF.